These 10 T cell receptor beta chains were sequenced from one sample in a study of T-cell reconstitution after alpha-beta-depleted transplantation in children. Researchers prepared the TCRbeta library using unique molecular identifiers, the study reports. MiXCR, run by TCRdb on the PCR reads, gives a single entry per CDR3 protein. The sample lists 640,000 or so distinct CDR3 sequences, approximately 17% occurring once. The sample in question was PBMCs from the stem cell graft donor, obtained from the stem cell graft. The receptor source for this set is a human donor who donated a stem cell graft to a child with acute myeloid leukemia.

A word on this clonotype: A much larger clone lies one base from this, so it may be a read error. V and J are TRBV20-1 and TRBJ2-1; D may correspond to TRBD1 or TRBD2 (5 bases each). The V and J ends lost 5 bases and 7 bases respectively, with 21 bases between them. Germline CDR1 reads DFQATT; CDR2 reads SNEGSKA (reference sequence). The CDR3 loop spans 15 amino acids. The CDR3 sequence: CSADGAGSPGNEQFF. Written as DNA, the CDR3 is TGCAGTGCTGATGGGGCGGGTTCACCCGGGAATGAGCAGTTCTTC.

This clonotype showed up just a few times. The chain is built from TRBV15 and TRBJ2-3; a possible D gene is TRBD2 (5 bases). V dropped 0 bases and J dropped 4 bases, with 14 bases sitting between them. This CDR3 has 16 amino acids. The germline gives CDR1 LNHNV, CDR2 YYDKDF (reference sequence). The CDR3 spells CATSRDPPRAADTQYF. The CDR3 DNA reads TGTGCCACCAGCAGAGATCCGCCGAGGGCGGCAGATACGCAGTATTTT. The complete variable domain, with remaining parts taken from reference TRBV15 and TRBJ2-3, reads DAMVIQNPRYQVTQFGKPVTLSCSQTLNHNVMYWYQQKSSQAPKLLFHYYDKDFNNEADTPDNFQSRRPNTSFCFLDIRSPGLGDTAMYLCATSRDPPRAADTQYFGPGTRLTVL.

The CDR3, as DNA: TGTGCCAGCAGGAGGCTCTCCTATAATTCACCCCTCCACTTT. The encoded protein is CASRRLSYNSPLHF. The rearrangement joins TRBV6-2 or TRBV6-3 to TRBJ1-6; D gene uncertain. This CDR3 comprises 14 residues. The V gene lost 6 bases and the J gene lost 0 bases, with 6 bases spanning the gap. Looked up from germline, CDR1 is MNHEY and CDR2 is SVGEGT.

This clonotype has ten or more counts. V is TRBV20-1 and J is TRBJ1-2; TRBD1 is a possible D gene (6 bases). The CDR3 extends over 13 amino acids. V was trimmed by 5 bases and J by 2 bases, leaving 12 bases between them. Looked up from germline, CDR1 is DFQATT and CDR2 is SNEGSKA (reference sequence). CDR3 residues: CSAPRGANYGYTF. The CDR3 DNA reads TGCAGTGCTCCTAGGGGGGCGAACTATGGCTACACCTTC.

V is TRBV9 and J is TRBJ1-1; no reliable D call. This CDR3 is 13 amino acids long. The germline CDR1 and CDR2 sequences are SGDLS and YYNGEE. The V gene lost 4 bases and the J gene lost 9 bases, with 16 bases spanning the gap. Here the CDR3 DNA reads TGTGCCAGCAGCAATCAGAGGGAGCCACAAGCTTTCTTT. It codes for CASSNQREPQAFF.

This clonotype was recorded at least ten times. V is TRBV5-4 and J is TRBJ2-1; a possible D gene is TRBD2 (6 bases). From germline, CDR1 is SGHNT and CDR2 YYREEE (reference sequence). The CDR3 is made up of 14 amino acids. V was clipped by 2 bases and J by 4 bases, with 10 bases between them. The CDR3 region is CASSFAGSYNEQFF. Written as DNA, the CDR3 is TGTGCCAGCAGCTTTGCGGGGTCATACAATGAGCAGTTCTTC.

This clonotype has ten or more counts. This sequence joins TRBV5-5 and TRBJ2-5, with D tentatively TRBD1 or TRBD2 (5 bases each). The CDR3 covers 16 residues. Between the trimmed V and J ends, which lost 2 bases and 1 base, there was a span of 15 bases. Looked up from germline, CDR1 is SGHKS and CDR2 is YYEKEE (reference sequence). In DNA form, the CDR3 reads TGTGCCAGCAGCTTTGGGACCCGTGTCAGCCAAGAGACCCAGTACTTC. Amino acids: CASSFGTRVSQETQYF. Full variable domain (missing parts from reference TRBV5-5 and TRBJ2-5): DAGVTQSPTHLIKTRGQQVTLRCSPISGHKSVSWYQQVLGQGPQFIFQYYEKEERGRGNFPDRFSARQFPNYSSELNVNALLLGDSALYLCASSFGTRVSQETQYFGPGTRLLVL.

Comments on this clonotype: Relative to the germline gene, one junction end is altered; a read error may explain this. The chain combines TRBV7-9 with TRBJ2-7, with D maybe TRBD1 (6 bases). The CDR3 extends over 12 amino acids. Germline CDR1 reads SEHNR; CDR2 reads FQNEAQ (reference sequence). For the CDR3, the DNA is TGTGCCAGCACCTTAAAAGGGGGCGAGCAGTACTTC. This encodes CASTLKGGEQYF.

This clonotype was observed a few times. This chain links TRBV20-1 with TRBJ2-1; perhaps D is TRBD1 or TRBD2 (5 bases each). The CDR3 has 13 amino acids. Germline V CDR1 and CDR2: DFQATT, SNEGSKA (reference sequence). Trimming shortened V by 0 bases and J by 7 bases, and 10 bases separated the two germline ends. The CDR3 is CSARDGGRNEQFF. Here the CDR3 DNA reads TGCAGTGCTAGAGATGGGGGACGGAATGAGCAGTTCTTC.

The J gene is TRBJ1-1, the V gene TRBV7-9; D uncertain. The germline gives CDR1 SEHNR, CDR2 FQNEAQ (reference sequence). The CDR3 runs to 13 residues. Trimming took off 6 bases at V and 4 bases at J, with 12 bases between the two ends. CDR3 sequence: CASSQPSTTEAFF. CDR3 coding DNA: TGTGCCAGCAGTCAGCCGTCGACCACTGAAGCTTTCTTT.